These T cell receptor beta chains were read from a single sample in a study of beta chain features in type 1 diabetes. TCRdb keeps only in-frame clones here, not all; method: immunoSEQ multiplex PCR. The sample holds some 270,000 clones, approximately 14% seen once. The sequenced sample consisted of naive CD4+ T cells from blood. These receptors all come from a woman aged 40 to 50 in good health. Both conserved end residues are part of each CDR3. The D gene is left open where the match is weak. Size values are once, few and many counts, or a class for expanded clones, and some rows have none.

d_call: .
j_call: TRBJ1-5
v_call: TRBV4-3
clone_size: few
cdr3_nt: TGCGCCAGCAGCCAATCTTGGGCCCTTCGGGGGAGCAATCAGCCCCAGCATTTT
cdr3_aa: CASSQSWALRGSNQPQHF

d_call: .
j_call: TRBJ1-2
v_call: TRBV25-1
clone_size: .
cdr3_nt: TGTGCCAGCAGTGAATATAGAGAGGGAAACTATGGCTACACCTTC
cdr3_aa: CASSEYREGNYGYTF

d_call: .
j_call: TRBJ1-6
v_call: TRBV29-1
clone_size: many
cdr3_nt: TGCAGCGTGACCTTTGGGAGTGTGGATTCACCCCTCCACTTT
cdr3_aa: CSVTFGSVDSPLHF

d_call: TRBD1
j_call: TRBJ2-2
v_call: TRBV18
clone_size: .
cdr3_nt: TGTGCCAGCTCCCCACTGGAGAGGGGGCGTTTGAACACCGGGGAGCTGTTTTTT
cdr3_aa: CASSPLERGRLNTGELFF

d_call: .
j_call: TRBJ2-7
v_call: TRBV7-2
clone_size: few
cdr3_nt: TGTGCCAGCAGCTTGGGAAGGGGCGAGCAGTACTTC
cdr3_aa: CASSLGRGEQYF

d_call: .
j_call: TRBJ2-5
v_call: TRBV28
clone_size: .
cdr3_nt: TGTGCCAGCCTCAGGGGGGCAGGGGAGACCCAGTACTTC
cdr3_aa: CASLRGAGETQYF

d_call: .
j_call: TRBJ2-5
v_call: TRBV15
clone_size: .
cdr3_nt: TGTGCCACCAGCAGAGATGTCCGGGAGACCCAGTACTTC
cdr3_aa: CATSRDVRETQYF

d_call: .
j_call: TRBJ1-1
v_call: TRBV27
clone_size: .
cdr3_nt: TGTGCCAGCAGTTTGGCAACAGGCTTAGGTGTAGCTTTCTTT
cdr3_aa: CASSLATGLGVAFF

d_call: .
j_call: TRBJ2-3
v_call: TRBV6-1
clone_size: .
cdr3_nt: TGTGCCAGCAGCACACCTAGCACAGATACGCAGTATTTT
cdr3_aa: CASSTPSTDTQYF

d_call: TRBD2
j_call: TRBJ2-4
v_call: TRBV9
clone_size: few
cdr3_nt: TGTGCCAGCAGCCCACGGGTCGGGGGGGGAAACATTCAGTACTTC
cdr3_aa: CASSPRVGGGNIQYF

d_call: .
j_call: TRBJ1-1
v_call: TRBV5-6
clone_size: .
cdr3_nt: TGTGCCAGCAGTGGACGGGGGGTCGGTGAAGCTTTCTTT
cdr3_aa: CASSGRGVGEAFF

d_call: TRBD1
j_call: TRBJ1-4
v_call: TRBV9
clone_size: .
cdr3_nt: TGTGCCAGCAGCGTCGGGACAGGGCATGAAAAACTGTTTTTT
cdr3_aa: CASSVGTGHEKLFF

d_call: .
j_call: TRBJ2-7
v_call: TRBV27
clone_size: few
cdr3_nt: TGTGCCAGCAGTTTGGGGCAGCCAGCCTCCTACGAGCAGTACTTC
cdr3_aa: CASSLGQPASYEQYF

d_call: .
j_call: TRBJ2-2
v_call: TRBV11-2
clone_size: .
cdr3_nt: TGTGCCAGCAGCTCCCCGTGGGTAGCCGTGACCGGGGAGCTGTTTTTT
cdr3_aa: CASSSPWVAVTGELFF

d_call: .
j_call: TRBJ1-1
v_call: TRBV23-1
clone_size: .
cdr3_nt: TGCGCCAGCAGTCGCGAAGGGGCCCTTGACACTGAAGCTTTCTTT
cdr3_aa: CASSREGALDTEAFF

d_call: .
j_call: TRBJ1-1
v_call: TRBV18
clone_size: .
cdr3_nt: TGTGCCAGCTCATGGGGAGAGAACACTGAAGCTTTCTTT
cdr3_aa: CASSWGENTEAFF

d_call: .
j_call: TRBJ2-2
v_call: TRBV7-2
clone_size: .
cdr3_nt: TGTGCCAGCAGCCCGTTTCGGTGGGGAAGTCTCGGGGCCGGGGAGCTGTTTTTT
cdr3_aa: CASSPFRWGSLGAGELFF

d_call: TRBD1
j_call: TRBJ1-1
v_call: TRBV5-1
clone_size: .
cdr3_nt: TGCGCCAGCAGCTTGGAAGGACAGGGCTACACTGAAGCTTTCTTT
cdr3_aa: CASSLEGQGYTEAFF

d_call: TRBD2
j_call: TRBJ2-7
v_call: TRBV19
clone_size: .
cdr3_nt: TGTGCCAGTAGTATCTTCGTCGGGAGCGGGGGCTACGAGCAGTACTTC
cdr3_aa: CASSIFVGSGGYEQYF

d_call: .
j_call: TRBJ1-5
v_call: TRBV9
clone_size: few
cdr3_nt: TGTGCCAGCAGCGTATCCGGACAAGCTAATCAGCCCCAGCATTTT
cdr3_aa: CASSVSGQANQPQHF

d_call: TRBD2
j_call: TRBJ2-1
v_call: TRBV11-2
clone_size: .
cdr3_nt: TGTGCCAGCAGCTTTTTCGGGGGGAGGAATGAGCAGTTCTTC
cdr3_aa: CASSFFGGRNEQFF